These 3 T cell receptor beta chains originate from one sample sequenced in a study of spatial heterogeneity in lung cancer. Whole-study findings and limits: Higher tumor mutation counts went along with higher counts of expanded intratumoral alpha and beta TCRs.

Using its own MiXCR run on the 5' RACE reads, TCRdb lists one record per CDR3 protein. Of 5,900 or so distinct CDR3 sequences detected, about 7.7% appear once; the ten largest clones hold over 25%. The antigens of these receptors remain unknown. The time point denotes: sample taken at primary tumor resection. Specimen: lung tumor tissue, collected at surgery. The receptor source for this set is a female donor with early-stage non-small cell lung cancer.

This clonotype was picked up many times. The genes are TRBV7-8 and TRBJ1-5; maybe TRBD1 (6 bases). V was cut by 3 bases and J by 5 bases, with 11 bases left in between. Germline CDR1 is SGHVS and CDR2 is FQNEAQ. The CDR3 sequence is 14 residues long. The CDR3 loop is CASSFGTSDQPQHF. In DNA, the CDR3 is TGTGCCAGCAGCTTCGGGACATCGGATCAGCCCCAGCATTTT.

There are many counts of this clonotype. V gene TRBV6-5 combines with J gene TRBJ1-2; no reliable D call. CDR3 length equals 11 residues. Trimming took 10 bases from V and 0 from J, leaving 6 bases between them. The germline gives CDR1 MNHEY, CDR2 SVGAGI. CDR3 sequence: CATATNYGYTF. Written as DNA, the CDR3 is TGTGCCACCGCAACTAACTATGGCTACACCTTC.

This clonotype was found many times. The chain carries TRBV10-3 and TRBJ2-1; 10 nucleotides agree with TRBD1. The germline V gene encodes CDR1 ENHRY and CDR2 SYGVKD. This CDR3 comprises 13 residues. J lost 7 bases, V lost 8 bases, and 5 bases had no gene match. The CDR3 bases are TGTGCCATCTCCGACAGGGGGCGGAATGAGCAGTTCTTC. This gives the protein CAISDRGRNEQFF.